The T cell receptor (beta chain) under discussion was sequenced for a study of blood T cell repertoires in COVID-19 (dated by TCRdb to about 2020). For the wider study: The collaborator samples originated in the United States, Italy and Spain and spanned the acute and convalescent phases of COVID-19. The samples were drawn from two sources: the first 160 participants of the ongoing ImmuneRACE study, and 1,254 subjects contributed by 6 global collaborators. Subjects who had been exposed to COVID-19, were actively infected with it, or had recovered from it provided the deeply sampled blood TCRbeta repertoires that made up the dataset. Where HLA class I and class II types were available, the types were taken from metadata supplied by the sample provider, not from assay-based typing. A freely available public database, intended as a resource for researchers studying the immune response to SARS-CoV-2, is where the repertoires were released. The prospective study material was composed of cDNA or gDNA derived from T cells, B-cell-depleted T cells, or PBMCs. Nearly every sample came with metadata listing a de-identified subject ID, COVID-19 status, age in years and sex. What the research found in general, with its limitations: The amount of clinical and demographic metadata varied by source and participant and was provided uncurated.

In the prospective study, participants were roughly 18 to 89 years old, resided in fewer than 25 geographic areas of the United States, and were enrolled through a virtual design. In the prospective study, cohorts were assigned on the basis of participant-reported clinical history obtained from a screening survey and a study questionnaire. Mobile phlebotomists in the prospective study collected whole blood, serum and a nasopharyngeal or oropharyngeal swab from every participant. Participants in the prospective study had the option to provide additional blood draws and questionnaires over a 2-month period. Before DNA extraction, blood samples from the prospective study were shipped at room temperature or frozen. Germline trimming: 7 bases from V, 2 bases from J; junction bases outside gene matches: 10. CDR1 and CDR2 are read off the germline V gene as SGHVS and FQNEAQ. Including cysteine and phenylalanine, the CDR3 has 16 amino acids. Of the read, only the CDR3 DNA is kept; its 48 bases are in frame from base 1.

TCRbeta CDR3 regions were amplified from genomic DNA using the immunoSEQ Assay, a bias-controlled multiplex PCR. Concerning the study's data processing: Within the assay, amplification of reference gene primers was used to estimate how many nucleated cells each sample contained. To quantify the absolute abundance of each unique TCRbeta CDR3 rearrangement, sequence reads were collapsed and filtered. For each sample, productive Simpson clonality was calculated by taking the square root of Simpson's diversity index across productive rearrangements. TCRdb obtained this table from immuneACCESS and retained in-frame rearrangements with V and J assigned. These tables miss some clones; where compared with another copy, unresolved V genes account for less than half of the shortfall, and the remainder is unexplained. That table supplies the V and J calls and clone size; D and trimming were determined from the DNA. The sample yields approximately 220,000 clones; approximately 80% were counted once. The ten largest clones add up to over 7% of the sample.

As regards this clone: The target of this receptor is not known. No much larger clonotype is one base removed from it; base qualities were not supplied.

The chain couples TRBV7-8 to TRBJ1-3; TRBD1 matches 8 bases in the middle. This receptor was obtained from a woman aged 35 to 49 with acute COVID-19. Sequencing was carried out using PBMCs or T cells enriched from blood (not recorded which). The CDR3 reads CASTQTGGRTGNTIYF. The sequenced DNA: TGTGCCAGCACCCAAACAGGGGGAAGGACTGGAAACACCATATATTTT. Here the CDR3 is joined to the reference TRBV7-8 and TRBJ1-3 genes, and the full variable domain is: GAGVSQSPRYKVAKRGQDVALRCDPISGHVSLFWYQQALGQGPEFLTYFQNEAQLDKSGLPSDRFFAERPEGSVSTLKIQRTQQEDSAVYLCASTQTGGRTGNTIYFGEGSWLTVV.